This TCR beta chain came from a study of beta chain features in type 1 diabetes. The study reverse transcribed the entire isolated RNA, so it sequenced expressed TCRB transcripts. Repertoires were generated with immunoSEQ multiplex PCR, while TCRdb's copy carries only in-frame clones and drops some. The sample includes tens of thousands of clones, roughly three quarters seen only once; the top ten take around 2%. The V and J ends lost 10 bases and 2 bases, in that order; junction bases with no gene match: 3. There are 12 residues in the CDR3. Germline V gives CDR1 ENHRY, CDR2 SYGVKD. Sequences were obtained from Tregs from blood. J is TRBJ2-3 and V is TRBV10-3, with 7 bases aligning to TRBD2. This TCR was recovered from a woman in her 40s in good health. CDR3 DNA sequence: TGTGCCACGGGGGGTTCCACAGATACGCAGTATTTT. It yields the protein CATGGSTDTQYF.